The 20 T cell receptor beta chains presented below share a single source sample, sequenced in a study of control samples from healthy donors and cancer patients. Method: immunoSEQ multiplex PCR; TCRdb's copy keeps in-frame clones and lacks some. Among under 450,000 clones listed, around 90% were seen once. Sequenced: PBMCs. The receptors were sampled from a man between 35 and 55 years old with head and neck cancer.

This clone appeared a single time. The V and J genes are TRBV5-8 and TRBJ1-2; D gene ambiguous. The V end was cut by 0 bases, the J end by 2 bases, with 11 bases between. There are 15 residues in the CDR3. Germline V gene lookup returns CDR1 SGHTS and CDR2 YDEGEE. The DNA of the CDR3 is TGTGCCAGCAGCTTGGGGGTCGCTTGGAACTATGGCTACACCTTC. The encoded protein is CASSLGVAWNYGYTF. Filled out from reference TRBV5-8 and TRBJ1-2, the complete variable domain reads EAGVTQSPTHLIKTRGQQATLRCSPISGHTSVYWYQQALGLGLQFLLWYDEGEERNRGNFPPRFSGRQFPNYSSELNVNALELEDSALYLCASSLGVAWNYGYTFGSGTRLTVV.

V is TRBV18 and J is TRBJ2-2; D may be TRBD1 or TRBD2 (6 bases each). From germline, CDR1 is KGHSH and CDR2 LQKENI. CDR3 length: 16 amino acids. Deletions cut 3 bases from V and 2 bases from J, with 13 bases between. The CDR3, as DNA: TGTGCCAGCTCACCTACCGGGGGCGCTAACACCGGGGAGCTGTTTTTT. This gives the protein CASSPTGGANTGELFF.

This chain joins TRBV9 and TRBJ2-7, with 10 bases that match TRBD2. Trimming took 0 bases from V and 0 from J; bases not matched to a gene: 6. This CDR3 is built from 17 residues. Per germline, CDR1 SGDLS and CDR2 YYNGEE. For the CDR3, the DNA is TGTGCCAGCAGCGTAGGACTAGCGGGCGTTTACTCCTACGAGCAGTACTTC. Its translation is CASSVGLAGVYSYEQYF.

There are a few counts of this clone. The gene calls are TRBV27 and TRBJ2-2; the match to TRBD2 covers 8 bases. V was pared by 2 bases and J by 9 bases, with 14 bases of the junction left unmatched. This CDR3 has 17 residues. CDR1 and CDR2 from the germline V gene are MNHEY and SMNVEV (reference sequence). CDR3 protein: CASSLVTVAGLTRELFF. CDR3 sequence (DNA): TGTGCCAGCAGTTTAGTGACGGTAGCGGGACTAACCAGGGAGCTGTTTTTT.

DNA for the CDR3: TGTGCCAGCAGCCCGACAGGGCCAGCGTATGGCTACACCTTC. Protein sequence: CASSPTGPAYGYTF. This chain links TRBV5-6 with TRBJ1-2; the match to TRBD1 covers 7 bases. The CDR3 length is 14 residues. Germline values: CDR1 SGHDT, CDR2 YYEEEE. After removal of 4 bases from V and 5 bases from J, the junction contained 8 bases not matched to a gene.

CDR3 nucleotides: TGTGCCAGCAGCCCCCCGGAACACAATGAGCAGTTCTTC. Translating gives CASSPPEHNEQFF. The chain carries TRBV11-3 and TRBJ2-1, with no clear D. The V and J ends lost 5 bases and 5 bases respectively, with 10 bases between them. The CDR3 consists of 13 residues. Germline CDR1 is SGHNT and CDR2 is YENEEA.

The genes are TRBV7-3 and TRBJ2-3, with 8 bases identical to TRBD2. The CDR3 totals 15 residues. The ends lost 3 bases at V and 1 base at J; junction bases unmatched: 3. In germline, CDR1 is SGHTA, CDR2 FQGTGA. CDR3 region: CASSFMTSGTDTQYF. The CDR3 DNA sequence: TGTGCCAGCAGCTTCATGACTAGCGGCACAGATACGCAGTATTTT.

The J gene is TRBJ2-7, the V gene TRBV11-2; the match to TRBD2 covers 11 bases. Per the germline V gene, CDR1 is SGHAT and CDR2 is FQNNGV. The ends lost 5 bases at V and 4 bases at J; junction bases unmatched: 7. The CDR3 sequence is 15 residues long. The CDR3 loop reads CASSIRLAGTYEQYF. CDR3 sequence (DNA): TGTGCCAGCAGCATCCGACTAGCGGGAACTTACGAGCAGTACTTC. Variable domain in full (rest from reference TRBV11-2 and TRBJ2-7): EAGVAQSPRYKIIEKRQSVAFWCNPISGHATLYWYQQILGQGPKLLIQFQNNGVVDDSQLPKDRFSAERLKGVDSTLKIQPAKLEDSAVYLCASSIRLAGTYEQYFGPGTRLTVT.

This chain links TRBV27 with TRBJ1-1, with D tentatively TRBD1 (6 bases). The CDR3 sequence is 13 residues long. V lost 1 base, J lost 5 bases, and 8 bases lay in between. Germline V gene lookup returns CDR1 MNHEY and CDR2 SMNVEV (reference sequence). The CDR3 bases are TGTGCCAGCAGTTTATACAGGGAGACTGAAGCTTTCTTT. Its translation: CASSLYRETEAFF.

V gene TRBV7-2 combines with J gene TRBJ2-5, with a weak D call TRBD1 (6 bases). The germline V gene has CDR1 SGHTA and CDR2 FQGNSA. V was clipped by 1 base and J by 1 base, with 10 bases between them. The CDR3 extends over 15 amino acids. CDR3 sequence: CASSLGRGGQETQYF. As DNA, the CDR3 is TGTGCCAGCAGCTTAGGTAGAGGGGGCCAAGAGACCCAGTACTTC. Variable domain in full (rest from reference TRBV7-2 and TRBJ2-5): GAGVSQSPSNKVTEKGKDVELRCDPISGHTALYWYRQSLGQGLEFLIYFQGNSAPDKSGLPSDRFSAERTGGSVSTLTIQRTQQEDSAVYLCASSLGRGGQETQYFGPGTRLLVL.

The chain carries TRBV28 and TRBJ1-2; D is unclear. V lost 4 bases, J lost 5 bases, and 14 bases lay in between. CDR3 length: 14 residues. Germline-derived CDR1 and CDR2 are MDHEN and SYDVKM. The CDR3 region has the DNA TGTGCCAGCAGTTACGGCGGGTCCCTATATGGCTACACCTTC. It specifies CASSYGGSLYGYTF.

The chain carries TRBV19 and TRBJ1-1; no clear D. V shed 1 base and J shed 5 bases, with 8 bases lying between them. Germline CDR1 and CDR2: LNHDA and SQIVND (reference sequence). This CDR3 is 13 amino acids long. The CDR3 here is CASSIGIGTEAFF. The CDR3 DNA sequence: TGTGCCAGTAGTATAGGAATAGGGACTGAAGCTTTCTTT.

The rearrangement joins TRBV12-3 or TRBV12-4 to TRBJ2-3, with unresolved D. V shed 5 bases and J shed 3 bases, with 9 bases lying between them. CDR3 length: 13 amino acids. The CDR3: CASSPGRTDTQYF. CDR3 nucleotide sequence: TGTGCCAGCAGTCCCGGACGGACAGATACGCAGTATTTT.

This clone was found once. The genes are TRBV13 and TRBJ1-1, with TRBD1 matching 9 bases. The length of the CDR3 is 12 residues. Looked up from germline, CDR1 is PRHDT and CDR2 is FYEKMQ (reference sequence). With V trimmed by 4 bases and J by 8 bases, 2 bases remained unmatched. The CDR3 spells CASSYRGPEAFF. The CDR3 DNA sequence: TGTGCCAGCAGCTACAGGGGGCCCGAAGCTTTCTTT. The full variable domain, its missing parts supplied by reference TRBV13 and TRBJ1-1, is AAGVIQSPRHLIKEKRETATLKCYPIPRHDTVYWYQQGPGQDPQFLISFYEKMQSDKGSIPDRFSAQQFSDYHSELNMSSLELGDSALYFCASSYRGPEAFFGQGTRLTVV.

This chain uses TRBV6-6 with TRBJ2-1; the D is unclear. The germline V gene has CDR1 MNHNY and CDR2 SVGAGI (reference sequence). The CDR3 loop spans 13 amino acids. Deletions cut 2 bases from V and 8 bases from J, with 10 bases between. CDR3 in DNA: TGTGCCAGCAGTTACCCAGACCTGGATGAGCAGTTCTTC. It encodes CASSYPDLDEQFF.

The chain couples TRBV6-4 to TRBJ1-1; 7 bases are a match to TRBD1. Germline assignment: CDR1 MRHNA and CDR2 SNTAGT. V was pared by 5 bases and J by 5 bases, with 8 bases of the junction left unmatched. CDR3 length: 14 amino acids. CDR3 amino acids: CASSTLAGGTEAFF. The CDR3 bases are TGTGCCAGCAGTACCTTAGCAGGGGGGACTGAAGCTTTCTTT.

The genes are TRBV27 and TRBJ2-3; D assignment may be TRBD1 or TRBD2 (5 bases each). V was trimmed by 6 bases and J by 3 bases, leaving 13 bases between them. CDR1 and CDR2 from the germline V gene are MNHEY and SMNVEV (reference sequence). The CDR3 covers 14 residues. The CDR3 nucleotides are TGTGCCAGCAGGAGGGGCCCTTTGACAGATACGCAGTATTTT. Translation: CASRRGPLTDTQYF.

This clone is a singleton in its sample. The V and J genes are TRBV18 and TRBJ2-1; D is possibly TRBD2 (7 bases). Trimming stripped 5 bases from V and 6 bases from J, with 20 bases between. The CDR3 is 16 amino acids. Germline V CDR1 and CDR2: KGHSH, LQKENI. CDR3: CASSTTSGGAGNEQFF. In nucleotides, the CDR3 is TGTGCCAGCTCAACCACTTCGGGGGGCGCGGGCAATGAGCAGTTCTTC.

The rearrangement uses TRBV30 and TRBJ1-1, with D unresolved. V lost 2 bases and J lost 0, with 10 bases in between. The CDR3 totals 14 residues. The germline gives CDR1 GTSNPN, CDR2 SVGIG (reference sequence). Here the CDR3 reads CAWSFGLLNTEAFF. CDR3 coding DNA: TGTGCCTGGAGTTTTGGACTGCTGAACACTGAAGCTTTCTTT.

V gene TRBV15 combines with J gene TRBJ1-5, with D possibly TRBD1 on 5 matching bases. Trimming pared 1 base from V and 5 bases from J, leaving 9 bases between. The V gene's germline CDR1 is LNHNV and CDR2 YYDKDF (reference sequence). This CDR3 is built from 14 residues. CDR3 nucleotide sequence: TGTGCCACCAGCAGAGCAGGGTCGGATCAGCCCCAGCATTTT. Its translation: CATSRAGSDQPQHF.